This entry lists 27 T cell receptor beta chains sequenced from one sample in a study of radiation and T cells in renal cell carcinoma. As to time point: blood 4 weeks post-SBRT, at nephrectomy. Specified treatment: 15 Gy SBRT to primary tumor, nephrectomy 4 weeks later. Profiling relied on immunoSEQ multiplex PCR, and the TCRdb table lists in-frame clones only, not all of them. The data contain fewer than 200,000 clones, less than 90% of them seen just once; the ten biggest clones take up 10% to 12%. The input for sequencing was blood, taken from a patient whose treatment included radiotherapy and nephrectomy. The source of these receptors is a woman aged 45-65 years with renal cell carcinoma.

CDR3 residues: CATLFDRASTDTQYF. CDR3 sequence (DNA): TGTGCCACACTTTTTGACAGGGCGAGCACAGATACGCAGTATTTT. V gene TRBV6-1 combines with J gene TRBJ2-3; 7 bases align to TRBD1. V gave up 10 bases and J gave up 0 bases; unmatched junction bases: 10. This CDR3 contains 15 residues. Germline V gives CDR1 MNHNS, CDR2 SASEGT.

The chain is built from TRBV11-2 and TRBJ2-3; 10 bases are a match to TRBD2. V lost 5 bases to trimming and J lost 3 bases; unmatched junction nucleotides: 5. CDR1 SGHAT and CDR2 FQNNGV come from the germline V gene. The CDR3 sequence is 15 residues long. The CDR3 sequence is CASSTRLAGTDTQYF. Written as DNA, the CDR3 is TGTGCCAGCAGCACGAGACTAGCGGGTACAGATACGCAGTATTTT.

The gene calls are TRBV7-2 and TRBJ2-7; a weak D match, TRBD1 (6 bases). With 3 bases removed from V and 4 bases from J, the gap between germline ends came to 19 bases. In germline, CDR1 is SGHTA, CDR2 FQGNSA. This CDR3 has 16 amino acids. CDR3 protein: CASSFLPGQDGYEQYF. The CDR3 nucleotides are TGTGCCAGCAGCTTTCTTCCGGGACAAGACGGGTACGAGCAGTACTTC.

The V call is TRBV4-1, the J call TRBJ1-2, with a possible D match to TRBD1 (6 bases). Trimming shortened V by 7 bases and J by 4 bases, and 19 bases separated the two germline ends. Germline V CDR1 and CDR2: MGHRA, YSYEKL. The CDR3 consists of 15 residues. CDR3 amino acids: CASTKPGQAIYGYTF. Written as DNA, the CDR3 is TGCGCCAGCACCAAACCGGGACAAGCTATCTATGGCTACACCTTC.

V gene TRBV7-6 combines with J gene TRBJ1-3, with TRBD1 as a possible D gene (5 bases). V gave up 5 bases and J gave up 0 bases, with 11 bases separating them. Germline V lookup: CDR1 SGHVS, CDR2 FNYEAQ. The CDR3 runs 15 residues. DNA of the CDR3: TGTGCCAGCAGCCCACAGGCGCGCTCTGGAAACACCATATATTTT. The encoded protein is CASSPQARSGNTIYF.

This chain connects TRBV7-9 to TRBJ2-5, with 7 bases that match TRBD2. The V and J ends lost 5 bases and 5 bases, in that order; junction bases with no gene match: 11. The CDR3 is 15 residues long. Germline lookup yields CDR1 SEHNR and CDR2 FQNEAQ (reference sequence). The CDR3 sequence is CASSRGGKDWETQYF. CDR3 bases: TGTGCCAGCAGCCGCGGGGGTAAGGACTGGGAGACCCAGTACTTC. Based on the CDR3 plus reference TRBV7-9 and TRBJ2-5, the full variable domain is DTGVSQNPRHKITKRGQNVTFRCDPISEHNRLYWYRQTLGQGPEFLTYFQNEAQLEKSRLLSDRFSAERPKGSFSTLEIQRTEQGDSAMYLCASSRGGKDWETQYFGPGTRLLVL.

The chain couples TRBV7-2 to TRBJ1-3; TRBD1 is a possible D gene (5 bases). The CDR3 has 15 residues. V gave up 1 base and J gave up 2 bases, with 9 bases separating them. Germline values: CDR1 SGHTA, CDR2 FQGNSA. DNA for the CDR3: TGTGCCAGCAGCTTAGGGGGGATACCTGGAAACACCATATATTTT. This translates into CASSLGGIPGNTIYF.

The rearrangement uses TRBV5-6 and TRBJ1-1, with D possibly TRBD1 on 5 matching bases. CDR1 SGHDT and CDR2 YYEEEE come from the germline V gene. V was pared by 4 bases and J by 3 bases, with 19 bases between. This CDR3 contains 16 residues. As DNA, the CDR3 is TGTGCCAGCAGCCACCGCGGTCGGGGGGTCGACACTGAAGCTTTCTTT. It yields the protein CASSHRGRGVDTEAFF.

The chain couples TRBV1 to TRBJ2-1; TRBD2, the table's D call, was not compared with the DNA. TRBV1 is shown as a pseudogene. The CDR3 totals 16 residues. The CDR3 loop reads CTPGLAGRSSYNEQFF. The CDR3 DNA reads as TGCACCCCAGGGCTAGCGGGGCGGAGCTCCTACAATGAGCAGTTCTTC.

This clone was observed once. This chain uses TRBV6-5 with TRBJ1-1, with a weak D call TRBD1 (5 bases). This CDR3 spans 15 amino acids. V lost 6 bases, J lost 7 bases, and 21 bases lay in between. Germline lookup yields CDR1 MNHEY and CDR2 SVGAGI. DNA for the CDR3: TGTGCCAGCAGAAAAGAGGGCAGGGCACGGGTTGAAGCTTTCTTT. Its protein is CASRKEGRARVEAFF.

J is TRBJ2-7 and V is TRBV11-3; 8 bases fit TRBD1. Germline-derived CDR1 and CDR2 are SGHNT and YENEEA. V shed 5 bases, J shed 6 bases, and the junction held 9 bases outside the gene matches. The length of the CDR3 is 14 residues. CDR3 bases: TGTGCCAGCAGCCCTTGGACAGGGCCTGGCGAGCAGTACTTC. Its protein is CASSPWTGPGEQYF.

The chain carries TRBV7-8 and TRBJ1-1; no clear D. Trimming cost V 1 base and J 8 bases, with 11 bases left between them. Germline loops: CDR1 SGHVS, CDR2 FQNEAQ. This CDR3 contains 13 residues. The DNA for the CDR3 is TGTGCCAGCAGCTTAGAGGGCGTGGTAGAAGCTTTCTTT. It encodes CASSLEGVVEAFF.

The chain recombines TRBV29-1 with TRBJ2-1; 8 bases are shared with TRBD2. With 1 base clipped from V and 4 bases from J, the junction kept 6 bases outside the gene matches. The CDR3 spans 15 residues. Germline V lookup: CDR1 SQVTM, CDR2 ANQGSEA. The CDR3 loop is CSVEGARGVYNEQFF. CDR3 DNA sequence: TGCAGCGTTGAAGGAGCGCGGGGGGTATACAATGAGCAGTTCTTC.

This clone was observed once. The chain carries TRBV7-9 and TRBJ1-4, with D perhaps TRBD1 (5 bases). Germline values: CDR1 SEHNR, CDR2 FQNEAQ (reference sequence). The CDR3 sequence is 14 residues long. V was trimmed by 5 bases and J by 3 bases, leaving 10 bases between them. CDR3 DNA sequence: TGTGCCAGCAGCACCGGGACGGCTAATGAAAAACTGTTTTTT. Protein: CASSTGTANEKLFF.

The rearrangement links TRBV19 to TRBJ2-7, with 12 nucleotides matching TRBD1. This CDR3 contains 15 residues. Germline V gives CDR1 LNHDA, CDR2 SQIVND (reference sequence). The ends lost 8 bases at V and 6 bases at J; junction bases unmatched: 11. In nucleotides, the CDR3 is TGTGCCAGTCGATCCCGGGGACAGGGGGCCGGCGAGCAGTACTTC. Protein product: CASRSRGQGAGEQYF.

The chain uses TRBV19 and TRBJ1-3, with D maybe TRBD1 (6 bases). The V end was cut by 9 bases, the J end by 2 bases, with 11 bases between. The CDR3 runs to 13 residues. Germline CDR1 and CDR2: LNHDA and SQIVND (reference sequence). For the CDR3, the DNA is TGTGCCAGCACAGGGACGGCTGGAAACACCATATATTTT. Its protein product is CASTGTAGNTIYF. Supplemented by reference TRBV19 and TRBJ1-3, the full variable domain reads DGGITQSPKYLFRKEGQNVTLSCEQNLNHDAMYWYRQDPGQGLRLIYYSQIVNDFQKGDIAEGYSVSREKKESFPLTVTSAQKNPTAFYLCASTGTAGNTIYFGEGSWLTVV.

This clone has more than one count but fewer than ten. J is TRBJ1-6 and V is TRBV11-2; D is uncertain. The CDR3 length is 14 residues. The ends were cut back, 0 bases at V and 10 bases at J, with 10 bases in the middle. Germline CDR1 and CDR2: SGHAT and FQNNGV. CDR3: CASSLEGRLSPLHF. The CDR3 nucleotides read TGTGCCAGCAGCTTAGAGGGCCGTTTGTCACCCCTCCACTTT.

The chain employs TRBV5-4 and TRBJ2-1, with TRBD1 identical over 7 bases. The CDR3 sequence is 15 residues long. CDR1 and CDR2 (germline): SGHNT, YYREEE (reference sequence). V gave up 2 bases and J gave up 6 bases; unmatched junction bases: 8. In DNA form, the CDR3 reads TGTGCCAGCAGCTTTGACAGGGTCGTGTTCAATGAGCAGTTCTTC. Protein sequence: CASSFDRVVFNEQFF.

The chain links TRBV18 to TRBJ2-7, with TRBD2 matching 15 bases. This CDR3 spans 16 amino acids. Trimming took 1 base from V and 2 from J; bases not matched to a gene: 0. Germline assignment: CDR1 KGHSH and CDR2 LQKENI. The CDR3 is CASSPRTSGGAYEQYF. DNA for the CDR3: TGTGCCAGCTCACCACGGACTAGCGGGGGGGCCTACGAGCAGTACTTC.

The CDR3 here is CASIEVSSGNTIYF. CDR3 DNA: TGTGCCAGTATCGAGGTCTCCTCTGGAAACACCATATATTTT. The V call is TRBV19, the J call TRBJ1-3, with D unresolved. CDR1 and CDR2 from the germline V gene are LNHDA and SQIVND (reference sequence). The CDR3 is made up of 14 amino acids. Trimming cost V 7 bases and J 0 bases, with 10 bases left between them.

This clone occurred a few times. V usage is TRBV9 and J usage is TRBJ1-2, with a possible D match to TRBD1 (6 bases). Deletions cut 3 bases from V and 4 bases from J, with 13 bases between. Germline-derived CDR1 and CDR2 are SGDLS and YYNGEE. The CDR3 has 14 residues. CDR3 in amino acids: CASSGRGRFYGYTF. CDR3 DNA sequence: TGTGCCAGCAGCGGCAGGGGCCGATTCTATGGCTACACCTTC.

The genes are TRBV5-1 and TRBJ2-3; D is unclear. The V gene lost 4 bases and the J gene lost 0 bases, with 12 bases spanning the gap. Germline loops: CDR1 SGHRS, CDR2 YFSETQ. The CDR3 is 15 amino acids. The CDR3 DNA follows: TGCGCCAGCAGCGCCCGGGCCGATAGCACAGATACGCAGTATTTT. It encodes CASSARADSTDTQYF.

J is TRBJ2-5 and V is TRBV16; D is unresolved. Germline CDR1 reads KGHSY; CDR2 reads FQNENV. V was cut by 0 bases and J by 1 base, with 0 bases left in between. This CDR3 has 12 amino acids. Written as DNA, the CDR3 is TGTGCCAGCAGCCAATCCCAAGAGACCCAGTACTTC. Residues: CASSQSQETQYF.

This chain links TRBV2 with TRBJ2-3; D ambiguous. The CDR3 runs to 14 residues. Trimming cost V 3 bases and J 2 bases, with 9 bases left between them. Germline V gives CDR1 SNHLY, CDR2 FYNNEI. The CDR3 DNA follows: TGTGCCAGCAGTGATCAGTTCCTCACAGATACGCAGTATTTT. It is translated as CASSDQFLTDTQYF.

The chain is built from TRBV5-6 and TRBJ1-6; D may be TRBD1 (5 bases). The CDR3 sequence is 14 residues long. Trimming pared 6 bases from V and 9 bases from J, leaving 16 bases between. The germline gives CDR1 SGHDT, CDR2 YYEEEE. The CDR3 is CASNQGDRGSPLHF. DNA of the CDR3: TGTGCCAGCAATCAGGGAGACAGAGGTTCACCCCTCCACTTT.

The chain has TRBV7-9 and TRBJ2-1; the D gene is possibly TRBD2 (6 bases). Germline V gene sequence: CDR1 SEHNR, CDR2 FQNEAQ (reference sequence). This CDR3 is built from 14 residues. The V gene lost 3 bases and the J gene lost 7 bases, with 13 bases spanning the gap. The CDR3 DNA follows: TGTGCCAGCAGCTTGGGAGGCCTCGGGAATGAGCAGTTCTTC. Translation: CASSLGGLGNEQFF.

This chain links TRBV9 with TRBJ2-5; D is uncertain. The CDR3 runs 14 residues. V lost 0 bases, J lost 2 bases, and 8 bases lay in between. Germline V CDR1 and CDR2: SGDLS, YYNGEE. The CDR3 loop is CASSVGASQETQYF. The DNA for the CDR3 is TGTGCCAGCAGCGTAGGGGCTAGTCAAGAGACCCAGTACTTC.